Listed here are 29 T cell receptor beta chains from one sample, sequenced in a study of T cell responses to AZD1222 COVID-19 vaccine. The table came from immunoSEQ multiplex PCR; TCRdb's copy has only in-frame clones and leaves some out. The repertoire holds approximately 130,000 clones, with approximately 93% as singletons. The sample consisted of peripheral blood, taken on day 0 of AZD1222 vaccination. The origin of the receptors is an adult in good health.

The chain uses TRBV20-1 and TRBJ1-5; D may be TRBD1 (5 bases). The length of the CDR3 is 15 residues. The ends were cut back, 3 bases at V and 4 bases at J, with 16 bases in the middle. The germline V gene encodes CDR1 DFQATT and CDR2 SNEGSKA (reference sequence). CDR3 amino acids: CSASKPGLLNQPQHF. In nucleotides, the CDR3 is TGCAGTGCTAGTAAACCGGGACTTCTAAATCAGCCCCAGCATTTT.

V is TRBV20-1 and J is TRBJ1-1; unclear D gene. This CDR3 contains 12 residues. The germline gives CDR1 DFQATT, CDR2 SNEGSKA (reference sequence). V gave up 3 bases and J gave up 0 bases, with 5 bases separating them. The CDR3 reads CSASSLNTEAFF. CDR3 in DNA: TGCAGTGCTAGTAGCCTGAACACTGAAGCTTTCTTT.

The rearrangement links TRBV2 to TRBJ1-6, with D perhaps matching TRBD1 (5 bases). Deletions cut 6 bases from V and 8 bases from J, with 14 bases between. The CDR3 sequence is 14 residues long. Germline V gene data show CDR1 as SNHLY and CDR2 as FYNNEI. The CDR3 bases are TGTGCCAGCAGACCCGGGACGACATATTCACCCCTCCACTTT. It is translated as CASRPGTTYSPLHF.

CDR3 in DNA: TGTGCCAGTAGTGGACGGCGCGGGCAAGCTTTCTTT. As protein: CASSGRRGQAFF. This chain joins TRBV19 and TRBJ1-1; D remains ambiguous. The CDR3 sequence is 12 residues long. Germline V gene sequence: CDR1 LNHDA, CDR2 SQIVND (reference sequence). V was clipped by 5 bases and J by 9 bases, with 13 bases between them.

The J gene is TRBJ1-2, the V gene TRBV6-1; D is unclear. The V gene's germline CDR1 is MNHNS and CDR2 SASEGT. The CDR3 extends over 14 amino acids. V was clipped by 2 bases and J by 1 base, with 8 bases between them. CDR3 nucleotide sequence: TGTGCCAGCAGTGAAAGGATTGTTAACTATGGCTACACCTTC. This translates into CASSERIVNYGYTF.

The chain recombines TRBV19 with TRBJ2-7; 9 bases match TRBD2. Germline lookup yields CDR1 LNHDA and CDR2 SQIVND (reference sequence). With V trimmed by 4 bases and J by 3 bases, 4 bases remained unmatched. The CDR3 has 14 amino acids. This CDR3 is CASSTGLASYEQYF. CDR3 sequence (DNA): TGTGCCAGTAGTACGGGACTAGCTAGCTACGAGCAGTACTTC. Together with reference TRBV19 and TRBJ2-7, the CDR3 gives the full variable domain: DGGITQSPKYLFRKEGQNVTLSCEQNLNHDAMYWYRQDPGQGLRLIYYSQIVNDFQKGDIAEGYSVSREKKESFPLTVTSAQKNPTAFYLCASSTGLASYEQYFGPGTRLTVT.

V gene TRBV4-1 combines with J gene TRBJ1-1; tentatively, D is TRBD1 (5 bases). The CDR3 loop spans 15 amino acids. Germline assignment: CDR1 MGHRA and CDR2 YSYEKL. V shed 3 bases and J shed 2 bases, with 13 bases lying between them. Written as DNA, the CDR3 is TGCGCCAGCAGCCAGGGGCAGGGATTAAACACTGAAGCTTTCTTT. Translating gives CASSQGQGLNTEAFF.

The CDR3 is CASSSSQETQYF. The CDR3 DNA reads as TGTGCCAGCAGTTCCAGTCAAGAGACCCAGTACTTC. The genes are TRBV6-1 and TRBJ2-5; no clear D. The germline V gene encodes CDR1 MNHNS and CDR2 SASEGT. Trimming removed 5 bases from V and 2 bases from J, with 6 bases in between. CDR3 size: 12 residues.

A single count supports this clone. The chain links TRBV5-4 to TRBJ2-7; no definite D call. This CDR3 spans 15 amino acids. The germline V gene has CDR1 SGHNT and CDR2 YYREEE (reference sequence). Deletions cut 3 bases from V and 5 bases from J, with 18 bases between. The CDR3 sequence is CASSSRGGSLHEQYF. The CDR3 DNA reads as TGTGCCAGCAGCTCACGTGGCGGTAGCCTACACGAGCAGTACTTC.

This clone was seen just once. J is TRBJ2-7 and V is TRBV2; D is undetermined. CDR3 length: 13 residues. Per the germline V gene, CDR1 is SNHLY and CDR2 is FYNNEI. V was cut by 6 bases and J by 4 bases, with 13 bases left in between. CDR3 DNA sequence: TGTGCCAGCAGCCCCGTCCCGGGTTACGAGCAGTACTTC. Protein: CASSPVPGYEQYF.

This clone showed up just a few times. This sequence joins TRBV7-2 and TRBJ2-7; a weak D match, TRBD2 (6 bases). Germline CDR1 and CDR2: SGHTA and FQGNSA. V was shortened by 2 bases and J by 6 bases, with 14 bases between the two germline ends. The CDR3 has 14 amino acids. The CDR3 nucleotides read TGTGCCAGCAGCTTACGTAGGGGACTTGCCGAGCAGTACTTC. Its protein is CASSLRRGLAEQYF.

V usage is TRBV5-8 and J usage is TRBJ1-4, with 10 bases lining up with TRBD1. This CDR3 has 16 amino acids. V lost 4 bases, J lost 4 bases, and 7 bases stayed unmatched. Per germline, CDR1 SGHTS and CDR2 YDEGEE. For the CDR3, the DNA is TGTGCCAGCAGCCCGGGGACAGGGGCTCTTAATGAAAAACTGTTTTTT. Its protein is CASSPGTGALNEKLFF.

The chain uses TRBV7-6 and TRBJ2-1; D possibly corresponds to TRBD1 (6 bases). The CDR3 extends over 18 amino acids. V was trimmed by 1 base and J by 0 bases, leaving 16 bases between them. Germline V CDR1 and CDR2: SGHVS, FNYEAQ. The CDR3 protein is CASSLGALRGSSYNEQFF. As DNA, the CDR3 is TGTGCCAGCAGCTTAGGAGCCCTGAGGGGGAGCTCCTACAATGAGCAGTTCTTC.

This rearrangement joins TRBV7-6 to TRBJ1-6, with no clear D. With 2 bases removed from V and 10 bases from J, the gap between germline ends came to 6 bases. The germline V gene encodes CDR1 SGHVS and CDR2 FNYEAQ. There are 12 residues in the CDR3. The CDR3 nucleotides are TGTGCCAGCAGCTTAAGGAGGTCACCCCTCCACTTT. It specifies CASSLRRSPLHF.

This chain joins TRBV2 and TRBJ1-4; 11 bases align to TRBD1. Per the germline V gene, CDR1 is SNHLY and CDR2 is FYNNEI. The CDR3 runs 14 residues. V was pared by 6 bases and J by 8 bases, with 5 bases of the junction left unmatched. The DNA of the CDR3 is TGTGCCAGCAGAGCCGGGACAGGGGGGGAAAAACTGTTTTTT. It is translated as CASRAGTGGEKLFF.

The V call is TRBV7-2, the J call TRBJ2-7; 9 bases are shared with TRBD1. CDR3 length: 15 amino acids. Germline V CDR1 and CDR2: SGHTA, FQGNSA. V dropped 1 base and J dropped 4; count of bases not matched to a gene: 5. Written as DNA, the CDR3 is TGTGCCAGCAGCTTAGTGGGGACAGGGAATTACGAGCAGTACTTC. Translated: CASSLVGTGNYEQYF.

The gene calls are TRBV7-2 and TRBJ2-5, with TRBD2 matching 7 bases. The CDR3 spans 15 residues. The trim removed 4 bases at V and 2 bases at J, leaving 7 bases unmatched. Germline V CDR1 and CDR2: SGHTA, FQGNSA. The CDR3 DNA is TGTGCCAGCAGCTGGGGGGGATCGACACAAGAGACCCAGTACTTC. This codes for CASSWGGSTQETQYF.

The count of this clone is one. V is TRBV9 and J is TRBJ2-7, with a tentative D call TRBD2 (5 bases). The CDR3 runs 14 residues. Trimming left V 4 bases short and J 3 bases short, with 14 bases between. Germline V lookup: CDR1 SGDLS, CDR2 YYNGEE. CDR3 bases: TGTGCCAGCAGCCAAAGATCGGACTTCTACGAGCAGTACTTC. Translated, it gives CASSQRSDFYEQYF.

In nucleotides, the CDR3 is TGCGCCAGCAGCCAGGAACCGGGACAGGGGTTTTACACCTTC. Amino acids: CASSQEPGQGFYTF. This chain links TRBV4-1 with TRBJ1-2; 10 nucleotides match TRBD1. Trimming cost V 3 bases and J 11 bases; bases outside gene matches: 9. Germline CDR1 MGHRA, CDR2 YSYEKL. CDR3 length: 14 residues.

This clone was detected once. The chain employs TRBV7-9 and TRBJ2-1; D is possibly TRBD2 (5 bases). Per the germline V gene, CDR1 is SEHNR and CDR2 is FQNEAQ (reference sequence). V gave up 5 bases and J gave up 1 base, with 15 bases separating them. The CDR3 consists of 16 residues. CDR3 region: CASSDLRTESYNEQFF. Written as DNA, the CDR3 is TGTGCCAGCAGCGACCTTCGGACTGAGTCCTACAATGAGCAGTTCTTC.

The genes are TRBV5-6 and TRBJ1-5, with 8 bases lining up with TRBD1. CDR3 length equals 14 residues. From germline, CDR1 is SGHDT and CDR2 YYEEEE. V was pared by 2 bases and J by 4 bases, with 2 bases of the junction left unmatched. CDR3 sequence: CASSLTGGNQPQHF. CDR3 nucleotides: TGTGCCAGCAGCTTAACAGGGGGAAATCAGCCCCAGCATTTT.

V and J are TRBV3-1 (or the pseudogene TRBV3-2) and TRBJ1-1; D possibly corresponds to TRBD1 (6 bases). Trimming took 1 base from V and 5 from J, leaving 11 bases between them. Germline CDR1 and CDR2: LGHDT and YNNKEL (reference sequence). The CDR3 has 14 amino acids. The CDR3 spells CASSQGGAQTEAFF. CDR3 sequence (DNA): TGTGCCAGCAGCCAAGGGGGGGCGCAAACTGAAGCTTTCTTT.

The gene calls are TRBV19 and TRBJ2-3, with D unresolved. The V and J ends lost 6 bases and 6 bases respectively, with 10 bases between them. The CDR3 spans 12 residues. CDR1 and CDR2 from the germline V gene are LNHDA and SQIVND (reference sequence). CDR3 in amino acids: CASSDALDTQYF. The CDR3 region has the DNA TGTGCCAGTAGCGACGCGCTGGATACGCAGTATTTT. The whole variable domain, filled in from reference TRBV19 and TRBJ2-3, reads DGGITQSPKYLFRKEGQNVTLSCEQNLNHDAMYWYRQDPGQGLRLIYYSQIVNDFQKGDIAEGYSVSREKKESFPLTVTSAQKNPTAFYLCASSDALDTQYFGPGTRLTVL.

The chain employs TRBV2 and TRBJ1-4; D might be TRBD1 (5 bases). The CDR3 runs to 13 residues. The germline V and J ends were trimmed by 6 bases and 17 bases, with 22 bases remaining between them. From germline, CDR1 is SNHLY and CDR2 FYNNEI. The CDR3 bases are TGTGCCAGCAGGAAGGGACTGGGGCAGGTCAAATTTTTT. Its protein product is CASRKGLGQVKFF. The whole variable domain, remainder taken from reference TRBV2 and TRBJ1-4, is EPEVTQTPSHQVTQMGQEVILRCVPISNHLYFYWYRQILGQKVEFLVSFYNNEISEKSEIFDDQFSVERPDGSNFTLKIRSTKLEDSAMYFCASRKGLGQVKFFGSGTQLSVL.

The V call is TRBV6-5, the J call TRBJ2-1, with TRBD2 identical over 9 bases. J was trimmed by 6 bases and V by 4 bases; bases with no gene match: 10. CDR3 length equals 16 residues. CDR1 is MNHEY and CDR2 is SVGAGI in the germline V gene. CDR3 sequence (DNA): TGTGCCAGCAGTTTACCCTTAGCGGGAGCCCGCAATGAGCAGTTCTTC. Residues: CASSLPLAGARNEQFF.

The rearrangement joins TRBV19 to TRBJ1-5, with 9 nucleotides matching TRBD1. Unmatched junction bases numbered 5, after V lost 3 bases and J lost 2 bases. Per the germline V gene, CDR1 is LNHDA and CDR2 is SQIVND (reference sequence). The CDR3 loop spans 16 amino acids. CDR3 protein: CASSITGGEGNQPQHF. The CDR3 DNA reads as TGTGCCAGTAGTATTACAGGGGGCGAGGGCAATCAGCCCCAGCATTTT.

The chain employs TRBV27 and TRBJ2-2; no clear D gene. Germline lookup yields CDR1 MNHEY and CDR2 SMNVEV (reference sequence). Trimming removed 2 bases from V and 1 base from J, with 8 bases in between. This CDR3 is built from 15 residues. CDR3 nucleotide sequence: TGTGCCAGCAGTTTAGGGTACATGAACACCGGGGAGCTGTTTTTT. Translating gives CASSLGYMNTGELFF.

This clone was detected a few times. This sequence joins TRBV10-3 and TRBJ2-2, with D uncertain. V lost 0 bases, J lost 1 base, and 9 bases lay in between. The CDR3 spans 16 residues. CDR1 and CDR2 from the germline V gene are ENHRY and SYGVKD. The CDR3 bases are TGTGCCATCAGTGAGTCAACAGTGGGGAACACCGGGGAGCTGTTTTTT. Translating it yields CAISESTVGNTGELFF.

The CDR3, as DNA: TGCAGCGTTGTCGCCGGGGCCAACTATGGCTACACCTTC. It specifies CSVVAGANYGYTF. V usage is TRBV29-1 and J usage is TRBJ1-2; perhaps TRBD1 as D (5 bases). The germline CDR1 and CDR2 sequences are SQVTM and ANQGSEA. The CDR3 contains 13 residues. Deletions cut 4 bases from V and 2 bases from J, with 11 bases between.